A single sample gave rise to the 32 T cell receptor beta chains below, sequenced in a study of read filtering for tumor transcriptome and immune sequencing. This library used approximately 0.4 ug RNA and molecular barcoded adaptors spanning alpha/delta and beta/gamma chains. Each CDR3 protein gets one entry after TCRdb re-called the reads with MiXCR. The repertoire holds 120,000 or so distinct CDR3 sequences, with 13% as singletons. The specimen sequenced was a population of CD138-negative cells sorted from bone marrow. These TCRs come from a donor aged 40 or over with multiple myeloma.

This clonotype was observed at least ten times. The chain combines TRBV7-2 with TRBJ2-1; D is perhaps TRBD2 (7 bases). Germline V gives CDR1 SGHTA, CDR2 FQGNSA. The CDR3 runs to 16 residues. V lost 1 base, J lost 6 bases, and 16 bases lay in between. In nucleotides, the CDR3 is TGTGCCAGCAGCTTAGTGGGGGGGCAGGGTAGCAATGAGCAGTTCTTC. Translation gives CASSLVGGQGSNEQFF. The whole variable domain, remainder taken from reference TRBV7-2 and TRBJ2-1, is GAGVSQSPSNKVTEKGKDVELRCDPISGHTALYWYRQSLGQGLEFLIYFQGNSAPDKSGLPSDRFSAERTGGSVSTLTIQRTQQEDSAVYLCASSLVGGQGSNEQFFGPGTRLTVL.

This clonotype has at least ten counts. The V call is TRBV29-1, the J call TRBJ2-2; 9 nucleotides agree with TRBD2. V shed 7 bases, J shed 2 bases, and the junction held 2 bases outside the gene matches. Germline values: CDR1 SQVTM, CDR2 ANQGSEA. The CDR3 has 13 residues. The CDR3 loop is CSASGVNTGELFF. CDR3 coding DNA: TGCAGCGCTAGCGGGGTTAACACCGGGGAGCTGTTTTTT.

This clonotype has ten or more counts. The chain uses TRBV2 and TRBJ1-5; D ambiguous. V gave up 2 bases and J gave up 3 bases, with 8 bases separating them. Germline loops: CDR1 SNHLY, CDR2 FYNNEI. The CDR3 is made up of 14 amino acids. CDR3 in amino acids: CASSEFGDNQPQHF. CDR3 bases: TGTGCCAGCAGTGAATTCGGTGACAATCAGCCCCAGCATTTT. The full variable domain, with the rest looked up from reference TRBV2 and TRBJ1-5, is EPEVTQTPSHQVTQMGQEVILRCVPISNHLYFYWYRQILGQKVEFLVSFYNNEISEKSEIFDDQFSVERPDGSNFTLKIRSTKLEDSAMYFCASSEFGDNQPQHFGDGTRLSIL.

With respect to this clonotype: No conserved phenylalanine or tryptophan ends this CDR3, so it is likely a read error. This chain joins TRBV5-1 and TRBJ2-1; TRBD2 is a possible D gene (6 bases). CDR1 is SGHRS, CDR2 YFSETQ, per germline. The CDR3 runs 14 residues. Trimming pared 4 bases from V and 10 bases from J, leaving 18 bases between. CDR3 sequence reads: CASSPGLGPMEQFL. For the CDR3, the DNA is TGCGCCAGCAGCCCGGGACTGGGTCCTATGGAGCAGTTCCTC.

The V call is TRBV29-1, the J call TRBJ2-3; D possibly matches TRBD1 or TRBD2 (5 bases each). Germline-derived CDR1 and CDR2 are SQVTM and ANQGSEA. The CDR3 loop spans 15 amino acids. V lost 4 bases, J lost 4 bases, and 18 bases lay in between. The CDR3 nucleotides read TGCAGCGTTGTTTCGGGGCTAGGAGCCGCAGATACGCAGTATTTT. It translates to CSVVSGLGAADTQYF.

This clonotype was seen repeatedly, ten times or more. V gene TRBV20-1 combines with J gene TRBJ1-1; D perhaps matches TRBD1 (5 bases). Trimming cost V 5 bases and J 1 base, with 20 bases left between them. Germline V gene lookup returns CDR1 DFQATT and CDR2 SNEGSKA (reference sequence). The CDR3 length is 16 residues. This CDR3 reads CSARASRGATNTEAFF. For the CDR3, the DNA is TGCAGTGCTCGGGCGAGTCGAGGGGCTACGAACACTGAAGCTTTCTTT.

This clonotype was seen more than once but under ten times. CDR3 residues: CASSEYIQTEAFF. CDR3 coding DNA: TGTGCCAGCAGTGAATATATTCAGACTGAAGCTTTCTTT. The chain is built from TRBV25-1 and TRBJ1-1; no clear D gene. The CDR3 totals 13 residues. Germline V gene data show CDR1 as MGHDK and CDR2 as SYGVNS. V lost 0 bases, J lost 5 bases, and 7 bases lay in between. The whole variable domain, remainder taken from reference TRBV25-1 and TRBJ1-1, is EADIYQTPRYLVIGTGKKITLECSQTMGHDKMYWYQQDPGMELHLIHYSYGVNSTEKGDLSSESTVSRIRTEHFPLTLESARPSHTSQYLCASSEYIQTEAFFGQGTRLTVV.

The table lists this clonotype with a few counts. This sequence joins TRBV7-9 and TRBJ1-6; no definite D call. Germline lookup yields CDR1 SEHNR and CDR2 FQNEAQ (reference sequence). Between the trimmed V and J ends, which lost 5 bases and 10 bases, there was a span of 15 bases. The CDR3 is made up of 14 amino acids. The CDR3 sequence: CASSPGRTGSPLHF. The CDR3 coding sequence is TGTGCCAGCAGCCCCGGCCGAACGGGGTCACCCCTCCACTTT. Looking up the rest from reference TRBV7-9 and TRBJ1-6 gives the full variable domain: DTGVSQNPRHKITKRGQNVTFRCDPISEHNRLYWYRQTLGQGPEFLTYFQNEAQLEKSRLLSDRFSAERPKGSFSTLEIQRTEQGDSAMYLCASSPGRTGSPLHFGNGTRLTVT.

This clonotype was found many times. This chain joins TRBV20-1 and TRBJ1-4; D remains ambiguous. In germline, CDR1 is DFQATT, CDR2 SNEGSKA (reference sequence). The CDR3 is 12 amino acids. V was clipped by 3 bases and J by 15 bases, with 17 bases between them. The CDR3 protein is CSARPDRFGVFF. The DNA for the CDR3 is TGCAGTGCTAGGCCAGACCGATTCGGGGTGTTTTTT.

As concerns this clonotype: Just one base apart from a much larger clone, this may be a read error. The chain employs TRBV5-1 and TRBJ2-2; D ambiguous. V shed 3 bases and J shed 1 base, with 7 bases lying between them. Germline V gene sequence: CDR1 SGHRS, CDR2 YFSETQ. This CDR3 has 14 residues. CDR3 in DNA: TGCGCCAGCAGCTCGGACGGGAACACCGGGGAGCTGTTTTTT. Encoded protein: CASSSDGNTGELFF.

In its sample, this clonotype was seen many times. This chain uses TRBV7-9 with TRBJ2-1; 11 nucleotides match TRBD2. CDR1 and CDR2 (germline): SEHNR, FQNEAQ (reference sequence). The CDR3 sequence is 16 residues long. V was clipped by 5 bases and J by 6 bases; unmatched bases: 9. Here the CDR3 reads CASSLLTSGNGNEQFF. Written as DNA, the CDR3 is TGTGCCAGCAGCCTCCTGACTAGCGGGAACGGCAATGAGCAGTTCTTC.

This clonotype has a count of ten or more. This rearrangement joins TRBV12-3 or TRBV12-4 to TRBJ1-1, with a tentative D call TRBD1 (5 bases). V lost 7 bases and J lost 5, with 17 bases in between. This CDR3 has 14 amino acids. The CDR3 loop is CASTPTSGRTEAFF. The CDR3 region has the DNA TGTGCCAGCACCCCCACTTCAGGGCGAACTGAAGCTTTCTTT.

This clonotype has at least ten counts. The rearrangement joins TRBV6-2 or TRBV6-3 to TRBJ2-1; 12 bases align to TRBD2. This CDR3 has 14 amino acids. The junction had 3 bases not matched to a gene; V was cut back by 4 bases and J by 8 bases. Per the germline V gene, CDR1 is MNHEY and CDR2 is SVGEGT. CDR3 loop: CASSSSGGVDEQFF. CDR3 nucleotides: TGTGCCAGCAGTTCTAGCGGGGGGGTAGATGAGCAGTTCTTC.

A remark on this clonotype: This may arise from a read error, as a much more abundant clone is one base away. CDR3 bases: TGTGCCATCAGCACACTGGGACAGAACAATGGGCAGTTCTTC. Translating gives CAISTLGQNNGQFF. V is TRBV10-3 and J is TRBJ2-1; 7 bases agree with TRBD1. The CDR3 extends over 14 amino acids. The V gene's germline CDR1 is ENHRY and CDR2 SYGVKD.

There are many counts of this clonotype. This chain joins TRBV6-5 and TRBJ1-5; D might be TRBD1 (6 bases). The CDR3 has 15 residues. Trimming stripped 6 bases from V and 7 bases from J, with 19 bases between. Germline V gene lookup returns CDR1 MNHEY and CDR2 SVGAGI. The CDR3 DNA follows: TGTGCCAGCAGCGGAGGGAACGGGGGCGCGCAGCCCCAGCATTTT. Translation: CASSGGNGGAQPQHF.

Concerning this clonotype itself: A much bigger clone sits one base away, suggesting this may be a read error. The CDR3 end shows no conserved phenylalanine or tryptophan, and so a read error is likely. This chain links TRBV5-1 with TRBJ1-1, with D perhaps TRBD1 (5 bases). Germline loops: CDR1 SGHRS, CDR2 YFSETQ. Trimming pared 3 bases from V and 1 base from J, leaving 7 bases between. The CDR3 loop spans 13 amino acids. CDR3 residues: CASSSGTNTEAFL. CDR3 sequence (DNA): TGCGCCAGCAGCTCCGGGACGAACACTGAAGCTTTCCTT.

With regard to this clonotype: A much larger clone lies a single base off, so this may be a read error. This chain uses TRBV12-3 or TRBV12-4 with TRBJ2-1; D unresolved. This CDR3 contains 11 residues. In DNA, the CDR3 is TGTGCCAGCAGTTTGGCTATAAAGCAGATCTTC. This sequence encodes CASSLAIKQIF.

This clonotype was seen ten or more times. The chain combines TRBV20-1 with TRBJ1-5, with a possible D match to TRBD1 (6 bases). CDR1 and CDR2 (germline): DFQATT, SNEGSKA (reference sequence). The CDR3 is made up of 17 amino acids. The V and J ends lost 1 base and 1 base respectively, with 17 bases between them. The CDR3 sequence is CSARVYRASASNQPQHF. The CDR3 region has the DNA TGCAGTGCTAGAGTGTACAGGGCATCTGCGAGCAATCAGCCCCAGCATTTT.

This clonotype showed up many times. CDR3 in DNA: TGCAGTGCTAGCTACCTAGCGGGAGACTACAATGAGCAGTTCTTC. Translated, it gives CSASYLAGDYNEQFF. J is TRBJ2-1 and V is TRBV20-1; 10 positions match TRBD2. With V trimmed by 3 bases and J by 3 bases, 5 bases remained unmatched. Per the germline V gene, CDR1 is DFQATT and CDR2 is SNEGSKA (reference sequence). CDR3 length: 15 residues.

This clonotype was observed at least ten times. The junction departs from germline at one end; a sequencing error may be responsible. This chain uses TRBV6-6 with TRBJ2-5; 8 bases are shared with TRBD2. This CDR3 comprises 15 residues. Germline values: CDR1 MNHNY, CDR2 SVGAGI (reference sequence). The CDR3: CASSITSGGWQTQYF. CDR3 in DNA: TGTGCTAGCAGCATAACTAGCGGAGGGTGGCAGACCCAGTACTTC.

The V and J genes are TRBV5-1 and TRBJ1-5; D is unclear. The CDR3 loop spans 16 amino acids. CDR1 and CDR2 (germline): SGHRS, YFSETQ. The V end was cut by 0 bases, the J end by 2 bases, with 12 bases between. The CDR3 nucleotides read TGCGCCAGCAGCTTGGACGGATTTTATGGCAATCAGCCCCAGCATTTT. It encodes CASSLDGFYGNQPQHF.

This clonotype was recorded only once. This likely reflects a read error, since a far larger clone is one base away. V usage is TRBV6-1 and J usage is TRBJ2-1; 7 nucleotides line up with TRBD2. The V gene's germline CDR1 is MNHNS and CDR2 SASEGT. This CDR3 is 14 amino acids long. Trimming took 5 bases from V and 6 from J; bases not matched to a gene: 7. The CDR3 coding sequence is TGTGCCAGCAGTTTACGGGGGGTTGGCAATGAGCAGTTCTTC. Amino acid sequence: CASSLRGVGNEQFF.

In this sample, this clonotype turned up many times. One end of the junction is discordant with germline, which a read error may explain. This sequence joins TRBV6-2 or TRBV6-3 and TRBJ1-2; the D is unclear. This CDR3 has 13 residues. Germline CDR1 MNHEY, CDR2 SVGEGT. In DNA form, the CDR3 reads TGTTCCAGCAGTTACGGGCATAACTATGGCTACACCTTC. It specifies CSSSYGHNYGYTF.

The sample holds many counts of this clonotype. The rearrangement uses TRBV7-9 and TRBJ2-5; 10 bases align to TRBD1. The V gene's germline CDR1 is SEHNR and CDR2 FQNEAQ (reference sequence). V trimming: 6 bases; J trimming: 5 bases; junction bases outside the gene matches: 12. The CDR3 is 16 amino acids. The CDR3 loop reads CASSWPVTGGIETQYF. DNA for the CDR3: TGTGCCAGCAGTTGGCCCGTGACAGGGGGCATTGAGACCCAGTACTTC.

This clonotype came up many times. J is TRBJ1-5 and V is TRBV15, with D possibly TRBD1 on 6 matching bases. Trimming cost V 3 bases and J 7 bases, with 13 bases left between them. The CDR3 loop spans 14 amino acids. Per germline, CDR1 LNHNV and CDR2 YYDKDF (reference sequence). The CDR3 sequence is CATSRTGARQPQHF. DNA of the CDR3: TGTGCCACCAGCAGGACAGGAGCCAGGCAGCCCCAGCATTTT.

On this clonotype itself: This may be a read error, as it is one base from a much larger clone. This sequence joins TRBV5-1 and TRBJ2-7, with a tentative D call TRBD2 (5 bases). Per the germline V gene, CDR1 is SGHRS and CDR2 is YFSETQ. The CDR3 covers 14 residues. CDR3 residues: CASSLVLGSDERYF. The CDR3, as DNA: TGCGCCAGCAGCTTGGTTTTGGGTAGCGACGAGCGGTACTTC.

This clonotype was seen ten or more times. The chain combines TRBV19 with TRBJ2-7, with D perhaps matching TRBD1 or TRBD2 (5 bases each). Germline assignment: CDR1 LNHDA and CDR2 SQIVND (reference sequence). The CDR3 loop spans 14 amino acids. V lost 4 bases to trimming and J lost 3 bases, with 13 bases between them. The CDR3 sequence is CASSSSGQDYEQYF. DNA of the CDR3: TGTGCCAGTAGTAGTTCGGGGCAGGACTACGAGCAGTACTTC.

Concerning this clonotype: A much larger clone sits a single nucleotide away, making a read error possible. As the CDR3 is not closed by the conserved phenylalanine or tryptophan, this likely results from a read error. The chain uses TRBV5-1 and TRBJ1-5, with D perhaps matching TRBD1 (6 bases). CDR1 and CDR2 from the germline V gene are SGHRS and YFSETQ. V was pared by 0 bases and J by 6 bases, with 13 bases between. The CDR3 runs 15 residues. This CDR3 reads CASSLGDNGIQPQHL. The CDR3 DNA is TGCGCCAGCAGCTTGGGGGACAACGGCATTCAGCCCCAGCATCTT.

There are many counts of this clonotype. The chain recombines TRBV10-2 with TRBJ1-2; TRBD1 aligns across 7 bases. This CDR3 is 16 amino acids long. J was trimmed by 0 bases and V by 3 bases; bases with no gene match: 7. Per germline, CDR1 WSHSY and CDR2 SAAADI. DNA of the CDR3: TGCGCCAGCAGTGATCCCGGGACAGCTTCTAACTATGGCTACACCTTC. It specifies CASSDPGTASNYGYTF.

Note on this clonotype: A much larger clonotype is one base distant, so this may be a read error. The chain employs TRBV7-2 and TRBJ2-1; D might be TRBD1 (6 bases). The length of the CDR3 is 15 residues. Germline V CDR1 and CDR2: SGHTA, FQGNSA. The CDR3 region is CASSLAGQNYNVQFF. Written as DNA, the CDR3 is TGTGCCAGCAGCTTAGCCGGACAGAACTACAATGTGCAGTTCTTC.

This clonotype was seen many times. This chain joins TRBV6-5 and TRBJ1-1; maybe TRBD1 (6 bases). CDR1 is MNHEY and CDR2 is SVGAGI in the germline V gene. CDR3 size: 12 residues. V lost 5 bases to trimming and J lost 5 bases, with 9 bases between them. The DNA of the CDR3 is TGTGCCAGCAGTAGGGGGGAAACTGAAGCTTTCTTT. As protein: CASSRGETEAFF.

CDR3 DNA sequence: TGTGCCAGCAGAAGCAGGGCCGTAGATACGCAGTATTTT. Protein: CASRSRAVDTQYF. The rearrangement uses TRBV27 and TRBJ2-3; D is possibly TRBD1 (5 bases). Germline V gene sequence: CDR1 MNHEY, CDR2 SMNVEV (reference sequence). V lost 6 bases to trimming and J lost 5 bases, with 12 bases between them. CDR3 length equals 13 residues.